The sample holds a few counts of the clone carrying this TCR beta chain. Trimming cost V 4 bases and J 0 bases; bases outside gene matches: 8. In germline, CDR1 is SGHRS, CDR2 YFSETQ. The CDR3 consists of 16 residues. This specimen belongs to a study of shared clonotypes between healthy human individuals. Clones were sequenced by immunoSEQ multiplex PCR, and TCRdb holds only the in-frame ones, with some missing. Found here are 700,000 or so clones, 72% of them singletons; the top ten hold approximately 2%. Donors were healthy HIV-negative adults without recent acute infections or vaccinations. This TCR was sampled from a woman younger than 45 in good health. This sequence joins TRBV5-1 and TRBJ2-3, with 7 bases aligning to TRBD1. Sequenced material: memory CD4+ T cells sorted from blood. Subset denoted: CD45RA-negative fraction. Here the CDR3 DNA reads TGCGCCAGCAGCCTGGAACCACAGGGGAGCACAGATACGCAGTATTTT. Translating it yields CASSLEPQGSTDTQYF. Combining the CDR3 with reference TRBV5-1 and TRBJ2-3 gives the whole variable domain KAGVTQTPRYLIKTRGQQVTLSCSPISGHRSVSWYQQTPGQGLQFLFEYFSETQRNKGNFPGRFSGRQFSNSRSEMNVSTLELGDSALYLCASSLEPQGSTDTQYFGPGTRLTVL.